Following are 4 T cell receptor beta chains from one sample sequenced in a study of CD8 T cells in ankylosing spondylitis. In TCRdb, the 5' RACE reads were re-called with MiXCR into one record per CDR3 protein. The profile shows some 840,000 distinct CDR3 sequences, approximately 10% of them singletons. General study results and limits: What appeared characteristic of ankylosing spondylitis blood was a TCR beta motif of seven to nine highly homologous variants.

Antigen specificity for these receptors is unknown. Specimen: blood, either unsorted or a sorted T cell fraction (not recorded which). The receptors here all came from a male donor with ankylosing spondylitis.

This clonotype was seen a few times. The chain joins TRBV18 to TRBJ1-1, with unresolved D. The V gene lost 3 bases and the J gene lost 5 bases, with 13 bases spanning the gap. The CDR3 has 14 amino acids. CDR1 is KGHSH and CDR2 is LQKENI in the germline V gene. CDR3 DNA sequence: TGTGCCAGCTCACCCCTAGGAGGGAGGACTGAAGCTTTCTTT. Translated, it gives CASSPLGGRTEAFF.

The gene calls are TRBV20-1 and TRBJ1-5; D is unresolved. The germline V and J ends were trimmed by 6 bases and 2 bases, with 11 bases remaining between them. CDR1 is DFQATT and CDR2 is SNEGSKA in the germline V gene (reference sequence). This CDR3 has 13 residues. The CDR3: CSAIGLGNQPQHF. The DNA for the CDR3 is TGCAGTGCGATCGGTTTGGGCAATCAGCCCCAGCATTTT.

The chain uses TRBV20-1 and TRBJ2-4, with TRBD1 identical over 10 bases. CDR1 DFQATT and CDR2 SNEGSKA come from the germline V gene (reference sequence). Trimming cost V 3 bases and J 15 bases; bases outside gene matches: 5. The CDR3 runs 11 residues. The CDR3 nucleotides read TGCAGTGCTAGTGACAGGGGGCGACGGTACTTC. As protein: CSASDRGRRYF.

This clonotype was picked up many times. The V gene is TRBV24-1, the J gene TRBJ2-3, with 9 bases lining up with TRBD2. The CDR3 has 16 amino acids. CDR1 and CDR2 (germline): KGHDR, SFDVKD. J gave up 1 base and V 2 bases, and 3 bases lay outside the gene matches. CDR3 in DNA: TGTGCCACCAGTGATTCTGCTAGCGGGGGCACAGATACGCAGTATTTT. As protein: CATSDSASGGTDTQYF.